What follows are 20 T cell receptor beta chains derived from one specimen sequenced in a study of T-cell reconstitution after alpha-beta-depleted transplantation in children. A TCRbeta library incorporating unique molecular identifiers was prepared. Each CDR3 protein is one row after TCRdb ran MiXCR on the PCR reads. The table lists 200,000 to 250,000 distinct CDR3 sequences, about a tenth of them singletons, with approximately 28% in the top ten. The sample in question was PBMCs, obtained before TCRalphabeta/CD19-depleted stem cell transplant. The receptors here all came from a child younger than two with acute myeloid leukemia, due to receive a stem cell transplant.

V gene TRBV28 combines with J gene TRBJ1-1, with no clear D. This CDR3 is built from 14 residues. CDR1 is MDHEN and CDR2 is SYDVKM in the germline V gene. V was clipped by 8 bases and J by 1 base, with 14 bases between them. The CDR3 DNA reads TGTGCCAGCGCCTCCGCAAGGCAGAACACTGAAGCTTTCTTT. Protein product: CASASARQNTEAFF.

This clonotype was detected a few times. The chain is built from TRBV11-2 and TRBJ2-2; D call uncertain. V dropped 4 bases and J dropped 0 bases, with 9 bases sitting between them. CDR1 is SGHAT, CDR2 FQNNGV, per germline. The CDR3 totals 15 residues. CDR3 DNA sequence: TGTGCCAGCAGCTCCCGTACCTCGAACACCGGGGAGCTGTTTTTT. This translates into CASSSRTSNTGELFF.

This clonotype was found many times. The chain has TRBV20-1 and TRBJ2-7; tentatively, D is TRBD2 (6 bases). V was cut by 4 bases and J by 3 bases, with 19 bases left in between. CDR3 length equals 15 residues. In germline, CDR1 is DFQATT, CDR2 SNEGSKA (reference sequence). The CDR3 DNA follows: TGCAGTGCTAAGGAGGGGACGGCTTTAGACTACGAGCAGTACTTC. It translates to CSAKEGTALDYEQYF.

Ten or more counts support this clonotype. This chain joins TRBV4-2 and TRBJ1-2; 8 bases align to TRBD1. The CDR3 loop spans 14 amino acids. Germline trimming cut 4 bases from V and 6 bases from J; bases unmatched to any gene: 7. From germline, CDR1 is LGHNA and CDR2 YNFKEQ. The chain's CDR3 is CASSPRDRGDGYTF. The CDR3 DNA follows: TGTGCCAGCAGCCCACGAGACAGGGGAGATGGCTACACCTTC.

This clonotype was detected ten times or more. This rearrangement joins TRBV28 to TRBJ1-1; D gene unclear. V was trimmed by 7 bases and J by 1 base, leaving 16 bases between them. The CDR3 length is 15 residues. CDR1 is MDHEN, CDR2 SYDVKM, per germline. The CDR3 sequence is CASIPQFRKNTEAFF. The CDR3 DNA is TGTGCCAGCATCCCGCAGTTCCGAAAGAACACTGAAGCTTTCTTT.

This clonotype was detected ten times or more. CDR3 residues: CAWSTGGEAFF. CDR3 bases: TGTGCCTGGAGTACGGGAGGAGAAGCTTTCTTT. The rearrangement links TRBV30 to TRBJ1-1; D remains ambiguous. The V gene lost 2 bases and the J gene lost 8 bases, with 9 bases spanning the gap. This CDR3 comprises 11 residues. Germline lookup yields CDR1 GTSNPN and CDR2 SVGIG (reference sequence).

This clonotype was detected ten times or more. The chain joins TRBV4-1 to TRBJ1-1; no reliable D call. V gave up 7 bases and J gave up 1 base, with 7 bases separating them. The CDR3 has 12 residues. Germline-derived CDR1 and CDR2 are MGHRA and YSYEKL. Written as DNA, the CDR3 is TGCGCCAGCATAGCAACGAACACTGAAGCTTTCTTT. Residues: CASIATNTEAFF.

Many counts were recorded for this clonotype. CDR3 nucleotide sequence: TGCAGTGCTCCGTCACTAGCGGGAGAGAAAGATACGCAGTATTTT. Encoded protein: CSAPSLAGEKDTQYF. The chain employs TRBV20-1 and TRBJ2-3, with 11 bases identical to TRBD2. Germline CDR1 reads DFQATT; CDR2 reads SNEGSKA (reference sequence). The CDR3 is 15 residues long. Trimming cost V 5 bases and J 5 bases; bases outside gene matches: 9.

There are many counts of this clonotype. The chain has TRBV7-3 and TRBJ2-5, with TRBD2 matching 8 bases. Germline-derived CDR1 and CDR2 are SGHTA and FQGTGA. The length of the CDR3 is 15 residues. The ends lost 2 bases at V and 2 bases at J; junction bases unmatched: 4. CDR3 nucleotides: TGTGCCAGCAGCTTAGGCGGGGGGATTCAAGAGACCCAGTACTTC. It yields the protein CASSLGGGIQETQYF.

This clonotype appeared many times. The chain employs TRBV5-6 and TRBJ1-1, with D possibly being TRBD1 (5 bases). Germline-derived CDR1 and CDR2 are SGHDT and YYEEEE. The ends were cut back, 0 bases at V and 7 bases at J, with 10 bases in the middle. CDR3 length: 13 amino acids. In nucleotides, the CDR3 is TGTGCCAGCAGCTTGGGGGGGAAGGGTGAAGCTTTCTTT. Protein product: CASSLGGKGEAFF.

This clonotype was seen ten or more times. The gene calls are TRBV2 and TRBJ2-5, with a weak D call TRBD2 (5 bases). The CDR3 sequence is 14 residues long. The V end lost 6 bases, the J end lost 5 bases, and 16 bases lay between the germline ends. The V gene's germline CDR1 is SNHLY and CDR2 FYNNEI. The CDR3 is CASRGDVGVETQYF. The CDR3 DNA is TGTGCCAGCAGAGGAGACGTCGGGGTGGAGACCCAGTACTTC. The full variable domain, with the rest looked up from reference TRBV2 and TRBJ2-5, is EPEVTQTPSHQVTQMGQEVILRCVPISNHLYFYWYRQILGQKVEFLVSFYNNEISEKSEIFDDQFSVERPDGSNFTLKIRSTKLEDSAMYFCASRGDVGVETQYFGPGTRLLVL.

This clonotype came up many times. The CDR3 sequence: CASSYSLGYYEQYF. The CDR3 nucleotides read TGTGCCAGCAGTTACTCTTTAGGTTACTACGAGCAGTACTTC. The rearrangement uses TRBV6-5 and TRBJ2-7, with D unresolved. V lost 0 bases, J lost 3 bases, and 9 bases lay in between. The CDR3 covers 14 residues. Germline assignment: CDR1 MNHEY and CDR2 SVGAGI.

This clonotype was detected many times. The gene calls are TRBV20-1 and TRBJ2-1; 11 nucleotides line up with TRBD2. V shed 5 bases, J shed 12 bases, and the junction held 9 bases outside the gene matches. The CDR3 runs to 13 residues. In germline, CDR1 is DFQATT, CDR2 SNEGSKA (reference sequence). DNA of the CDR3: TGCAGTGCTGCCCTAACTAGCGGGGGTGGGCAGTTCTTC. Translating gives CSAALTSGGGQFF.

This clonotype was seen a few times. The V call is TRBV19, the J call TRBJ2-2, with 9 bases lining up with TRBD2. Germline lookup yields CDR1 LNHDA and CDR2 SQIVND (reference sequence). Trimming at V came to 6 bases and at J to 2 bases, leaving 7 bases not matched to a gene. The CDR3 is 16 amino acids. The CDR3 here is CASSLSGGLNTGELFF. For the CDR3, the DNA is TGTGCCAGTAGCCTAAGCGGGGGGCTAAACACCGGGGAGCTGTTTTTT.

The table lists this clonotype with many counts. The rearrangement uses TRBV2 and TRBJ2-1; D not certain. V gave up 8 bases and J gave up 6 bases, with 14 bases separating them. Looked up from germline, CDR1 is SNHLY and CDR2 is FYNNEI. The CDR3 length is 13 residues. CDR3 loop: CASHTAWSNEQFF. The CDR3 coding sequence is TGTGCCAGCCACACCGCCTGGAGCAATGAGCAGTTCTTC.

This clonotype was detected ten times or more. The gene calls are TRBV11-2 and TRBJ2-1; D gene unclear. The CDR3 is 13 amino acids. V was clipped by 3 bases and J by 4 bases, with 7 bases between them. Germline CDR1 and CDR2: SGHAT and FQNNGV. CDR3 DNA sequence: TGTGCCAGCAGCTTTGTAGAATACAATGAGCAGTTCTTC. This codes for CASSFVEYNEQFF.

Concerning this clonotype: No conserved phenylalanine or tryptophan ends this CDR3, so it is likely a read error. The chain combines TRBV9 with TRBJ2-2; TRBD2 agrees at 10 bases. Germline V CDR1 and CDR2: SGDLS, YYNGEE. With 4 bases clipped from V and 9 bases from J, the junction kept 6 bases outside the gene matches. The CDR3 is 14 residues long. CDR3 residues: CASSTAGGPRELFS. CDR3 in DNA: TGTGCCAGCAGCACAGCGGGAGGGCCCAGGGAGCTGTTTTCT.

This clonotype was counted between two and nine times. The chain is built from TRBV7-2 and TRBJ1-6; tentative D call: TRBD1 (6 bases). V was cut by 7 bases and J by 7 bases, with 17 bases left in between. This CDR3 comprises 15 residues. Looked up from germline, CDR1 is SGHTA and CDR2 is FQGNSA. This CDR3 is CASTAGDLYNSPLHF. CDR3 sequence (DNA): TGTGCCAGCACCGCAGGGGACTTATACAATTCACCCCTCCACTTT.

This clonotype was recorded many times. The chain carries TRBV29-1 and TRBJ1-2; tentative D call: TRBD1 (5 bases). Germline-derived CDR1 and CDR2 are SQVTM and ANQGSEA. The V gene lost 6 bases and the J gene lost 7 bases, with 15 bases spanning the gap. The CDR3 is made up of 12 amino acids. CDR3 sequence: CSVPLAGPGYTF. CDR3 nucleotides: TGCAGCGTCCCTTTGGCGGGGCCTGGCTACACCTTC.

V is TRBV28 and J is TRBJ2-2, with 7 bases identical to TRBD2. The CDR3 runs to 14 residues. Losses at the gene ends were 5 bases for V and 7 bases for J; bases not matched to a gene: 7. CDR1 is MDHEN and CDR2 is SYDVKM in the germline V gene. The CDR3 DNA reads TGTGCCAGCAGTCGGCGGGGGTCGGGCGGGGAGCTGTTTTTT. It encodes CASSRRGSGGELFF.